This entry lists 21 T cell receptor beta chains sequenced from one sample in a study of blood T cell repertoires in COVID-19. Libraries were prepared by immunoSEQ multiplex PCR; TCRdb keeps only in-frame clonotypes and omits some of them. The data hold nearly 90,000 clones, with about 78% observed a single time. The specimen was peripheral blood. All receptors derive from a woman aged 80 or over with acute or convalescent COVID-19.

The rearrangement uses TRBV11-2 and TRBJ1-3; weak D call: TRBD1 (5 bases). V was clipped by 5 bases and J by 0 bases, with 11 bases between them. The length of the CDR3 is 15 residues. Germline V gives CDR1 SGHAT, CDR2 FQNNGV. The CDR3 sequence is CASSRTGSSGNTIYF. CDR3 nucleotide sequence: TGTGCCAGCAGCCGAACAGGCAGCTCTGGAAACACCATATATTTT.

V is TRBV30 and J is TRBJ1-2, with 9 bases matching TRBD1. The germline CDR1 and CDR2 sequences are GTSNPN and SVGIG (reference sequence). Trimming took 2 bases from V and 7 from J; bases not matched to a gene: 8. The CDR3 runs 14 residues. The CDR3 protein is CAWSSGTGWSGYTF. The CDR3 nucleotides read TGTGCCTGGAGTAGTGGGACAGGGTGGTCTGGCTACACCTTC.

J is TRBJ2-7 and V is TRBV18; 7 positions match TRBD1. Trimming cost V 6 bases and J 1 base; bases outside gene matches: 6. This CDR3 is built from 14 residues. Germline CDR1 and CDR2: KGHSH and LQKENI. CDR3 DNA: TGTGCCAGCTCGGACAGGACCTCTTCCTACGAGCAGTACTTC. This encodes CASSDRTSSYEQYF. Full variable domain (rest looked up from reference TRBV18 and TRBJ2-7): NAGVMQNPRHLVRRRGQEARLRCSPMKGHSHVYWYRQLPEEGLKFMVYLQKENIIDESGMPKERFSAEFPKEGPSILRIQQVVRGDSAAYFCASSDRTSSYEQYFGPGTRLTVT.

Regarding this clone: The sample carries other DNA sequences with the same CDR3. The genes are TRBV18 and TRBJ1-1; 8 bases map to TRBD1. The CDR3 is 14 residues long. Germline V gene lookup returns CDR1 KGHSH and CDR2 LQKENI. V lost 6 bases to trimming and J lost 1 base; unmatched junction nucleotides: 4. CDR3 amino acids: CASSPGTGNTEAFF. The DNA for the CDR3 is TGTGCCAGCTCGCCTGGGACAGGGAACACTGAAGCTTTCTTT.

The V gene is TRBV3-1 (or the pseudogene TRBV3-2), the J gene TRBJ1-1; 10 bases map to TRBD1. Per the germline V gene, CDR1 is LGHDT and CDR2 is YNNKEL (reference sequence). The CDR3 sequence is 17 residues long. V was pared by 3 bases and J by 1 base, with 8 bases of the junction left unmatched. Here the CDR3 DNA reads TGTGCCAGCAGCCATGGGGACAGGGGTGGAGGGAACACTGAAGCTTTCTTT. It translates to CASSHGDRGGGNTEAFF.

The table lists this clone with a few counts. The chain carries TRBV30 and TRBJ1-1; 10 bases map to TRBD1. From germline, CDR1 is GTSNPN and CDR2 SVGIG (reference sequence). Germline trimming cut 4 bases from V and 5 bases from J; bases unmatched to any gene: 4. This CDR3 spans 13 amino acids. The CDR3 sequence is CAWNPDRGTEAFF. The CDR3 DNA reads TGTGCCTGGAATCCGGACAGGGGGACTGAAGCTTTCTTT.

This clone is classed as large. This sequence joins TRBV2 and TRBJ1-1; the D gene is possibly TRBD1 (6 bases). Trimming took 0 bases from V and 1 from J, leaving 9 bases between them. Germline lookup yields CDR1 SNHLY and CDR2 FYNNEI. This CDR3 is built from 15 residues. The CDR3: CASSEARGQNTEAFF. CDR3 DNA: TGTGCCAGCAGTGAAGCGAGGGGACAGAACACTGAAGCTTTCTTT.

This clone was observed at least ten times. The chain is built from TRBV7-8 and TRBJ2-5; 10 bases are a match to TRBD2. J lost 5 bases, V lost 3 bases, and 9 bases had no gene match. Germline V CDR1 and CDR2: SGHVS, FQNEAQ. The CDR3 consists of 16 residues. This CDR3 is CASSFPLAGGEETQYF. DNA for the CDR3: TGTGCCAGCAGCTTTCCATTAGCGGGGGGAGAGGAGACCCAGTACTTC.

The chain has TRBV5-1 and TRBJ2-3; tentative D call: TRBD1 (5 bases). CDR1 and CDR2 (germline): SGHRS, YFSETQ. CDR3 size: 14 residues. V was cut by 4 bases and J by 2 bases, with 11 bases left in between. CDR3 loop: CASSTGPTTDTQYF. DNA of the CDR3: TGCGCCAGCAGCACAGGACCAACCACAGATACGCAGTATTTT.

The chain couples TRBV3-1 (or the pseudogene TRBV3-2) to TRBJ2-4, with 13 nucleotides matching TRBD2. The length of the CDR3 is 19 residues. Losses at the gene ends were 2 bases for V and 0 bases for J; bases not matched to a gene: 7. Germline loops: CDR1 LGHDT, CDR2 YNNKEL (reference sequence). The CDR3 sequence: CASSQYPGLAGTAKNIQYF. CDR3 DNA sequence: TGTGCCAGCAGCCAATACCCGGGACTAGCGGGGACAGCCAAAAACATTCAGTACTTC.

This chain uses TRBV5-1 with TRBJ2-1; 10 bases are a match to TRBD2. In germline, CDR1 is SGHRS, CDR2 YFSETQ. This CDR3 is 16 amino acids long. V dropped 5 bases and J dropped 9; count of bases not matched to a gene: 14. The CDR3 nucleotides read TGCGCCAGCAGGGAGGGGACTAGCGCCCTGAGGGGTGAGCAGTTCTTC. Its translation is CASREGTSALRGEQFF.

The chain uses TRBV19 and TRBJ1-1, with 7 bases matching TRBD1. CDR1 and CDR2 from the germline V gene are LNHDA and SQIVND (reference sequence). There are 14 residues in the CDR3. J gave up 0 bases and V 9 bases, and 7 bases lay outside the gene matches. The CDR3 sequence is CASGDSPMNTEAFF. The CDR3 nucleotides are TGTGCCAGCGGGGACAGTCCCATGAACACTGAAGCTTTCTTT.

This clone appeared a single time. The V gene is TRBV5-1, the J gene TRBJ2-3, with a tentative D call TRBD1 (5 bases). Germline-derived CDR1 and CDR2 are SGHRS and YFSETQ. V dropped 0 bases and J dropped 6 bases, with 20 bases sitting between them. The CDR3 runs to 17 residues. The CDR3 loop is CASSLVGSRGASDTQYF. CDR3 nucleotide sequence: TGCGCCAGCAGCTTGGTAGGTTCAAGGGGCGCTTCTGATACGCAGTATTTT.

This clone has just one count. The chain joins TRBV6-5 to TRBJ1-2, with 8 nucleotides matching TRBD1. The germline gives CDR1 MNHEY, CDR2 SVGAGI. The CDR3 is 14 amino acids. The trim removed 5 bases at V and 2 bases at J, leaving 4 bases unmatched. This chain's CDR3 is CASSPGGRNYGYTF. DNA for the CDR3: TGTGCCAGCAGTCCAGGGGGCCGCAACTATGGCTACACCTTC.

In this sample, this clone turned up many times. DNA for the CDR3: TGTGCCAGCAGTGACTCTGGGGGGACAGTCTCTGGGGCCAACGTCCTGACTTTC. Protein: CASSDSGGTVSGANVLTF. The chain links TRBV6-4 to TRBJ2-6, with a possible D match to TRBD1 (7 bases). Germline-derived CDR1 and CDR2 are MRHNA and SNTAGT. The CDR3 covers 18 residues. Trimming took 0 bases from V and 0 from J, leaving 12 bases between them.

This chain connects TRBV5-1 to TRBJ2-3, with 7 bases matching TRBD1. Germline V gene sequence: CDR1 SGHRS, CDR2 YFSETQ. Losses at the gene ends were 0 bases for V and 0 bases for J; bases not matched to a gene: 4. This CDR3 has 16 amino acids. The CDR3 reads CASSLGDRVSTDTQYF. The DNA for the CDR3 is TGCGCCAGCAGCTTGGGAGACAGGGTCAGCACAGATACGCAGTATTTT.

V gene TRBV27 combines with J gene TRBJ2-1; 9 bases agree with TRBD2. CDR1 MNHEY and CDR2 SMNVEV come from the germline V gene (reference sequence). The CDR3 covers 15 residues. The ends lost 6 bases at V and 0 bases at J; junction bases unmatched: 3. CDR3 DNA: TGTGCCAGCAGGATACTAGCGGGCTCCTACAATGAGCAGTTCTTC. As protein: CASRILAGSYNEQFF.

Ten or more counts support this clone. This chain connects TRBV19 to TRBJ1-1, with D possibly TRBD1 on 6 matching bases. There are 13 residues in the CDR3. Germline-derived CDR1 and CDR2 are LNHDA and SQIVND (reference sequence). The V gene lost 4 bases and the J gene lost 7 bases, with 13 bases spanning the gap. CDR3 sequence reads: CASSTRRQVEAFF. CDR3 coding DNA: TGTGCCAGTAGTACCAGAAGACAGGTTGAAGCTTTCTTT.

A few counts support this clone. The chain combines TRBV2 with TRBJ1-2; perhaps TRBD1 as D (5 bases). This CDR3 is 14 amino acids long. CDR1 is SNHLY, CDR2 FYNNEI, per germline. V was trimmed by 2 bases and J by 2 bases, leaving 9 bases between them. CDR3 coding DNA: TGTGCCAGCAGTGAACGAGGACAAAACTATGGCTACACCTTC. It codes for CASSERGQNYGYTF.

V is TRBV18 and J is TRBJ1-1; D is possibly TRBD1 (6 bases). Trimming left V 6 bases short and J 7 bases short, with 9 bases between. CDR3 length: 11 amino acids. Germline lookup yields CDR1 KGHSH and CDR2 LQKENI. The DNA of the CDR3 is TGTGCCAGCTCGACAGGTAATGAAGCTTTCTTT. Translated, it gives CASSTGNEAFF.

This clone was observed a single time. This chain connects TRBV6-5 to TRBJ2-7, with D maybe TRBD1 (6 bases). The CDR3 runs 16 residues. V was shortened by 0 bases and J by 1 base, with 13 bases between the two germline ends. Germline lookup yields CDR1 MNHEY and CDR2 SVGAGI. CDR3 in amino acids: CASSYSVGAASYEQYF. The CDR3 coding sequence is TGTGCCAGCAGTTACTCGGTGGGGGCCGCGTCCTACGAGCAGTACTTC.